This T cell receptor (beta chain) emerged from a study of T cell changes during pregnancy in multiple sclerosis. The CDR3 contains 12 residues. The V gene's germline CDR1 is SGHVS and CDR2 FQNEAQ. V lost 6 bases and J 5 bases, leaving 10 bases between the germline ends. Only in-frame clones appear in the TCRdb table, and some are missing; sequencing was by immunoSEQ multiplex PCR. The sample includes roughly 100,000 clones, roughly nine tenths of them seen just once. Sequencing used peripheral blood, obtained after pregnancy. The rearrangement uses TRBV7-8 and TRBJ1-2; the D gene is possibly TRBD1 (5 bases). This TCR derives from a female donor with multiple sclerosis, enrolled in a pregnancy study. Here the CDR3 DNA reads TGTGCCAGCAGTGAGACAGTGTATGGCTACACCTTC. Translating it yields CASSETVYGYTF.